These 26 T cell receptor beta chains originate from one sample sequenced in a study of cytomegalovirus exposure and HLA in healthy donors. PCR used 60 Vbeta primers and 13 Jbeta primers. Profiling relied on immunoSEQ multiplex PCR, and the TCRdb table lists in-frame clones only, not all of them. The sample holds 130,000 or so clones; 81% are singletons and the top ten take 2.2%. Sequencing was carried out using PBMCs. The receptors were gathered from a woman between 40 and 50 years old in good health and CMV-seronegative.

The chain joins TRBV6-1 to TRBJ1-2; possibly TRBD1 for D (6 bases). This CDR3 has 13 amino acids. CDR1 and CDR2 from the germline V gene are MNHNS and SASEGT. Trimming stripped 4 bases from V and 7 bases from J, with 13 bases between. CDR3 amino acids: CASSARGGGGYTF. The CDR3 DNA reads TGTGCCAGCAGTGCCCGGGGGGGCGGTGGCTACACCTTC.

The CDR3, as DNA: TGTGCCAGCAGCTTGACAGGGTTAGGGAACACTGAAGCTTTCTTT. Amino acids: CASSLTGLGNTEAFF. The V gene is TRBV7-3, the J gene TRBJ1-1; 7 bases fit TRBD1. The germline V gene encodes CDR1 SGHTA and CDR2 FQGTGA. The junction had 5 bases not matched to a gene; V was cut back by 3 bases and J by 1 base. The CDR3 totals 15 residues. The whole variable domain, remainder taken from reference TRBV7-3 and TRBJ1-1, is GAGVSQTPSNKVTEKGKYVELRCDPISGHTALYWYRQSLGQGPEFLIYFQGTGAADDSGLPNDRFFAVRPEGSVSTLKIQRTERGDSAVYLCASSLTGLGNTEAFFGQGTRLTVV.

This clone was detected only once. The chain recombines TRBV19 with TRBJ2-1, with D possibly being TRBD2 (6 bases). The CDR3 covers 14 residues. The V end lost 7 bases, the J end lost 1 base, and 11 bases lay between the germline ends. Germline CDR1 is LNHDA and CDR2 is SQIVND (reference sequence). The CDR3 DNA reads TGTGCCAGTAATCGGCGGGGTTCCTACAATGAGCAGTTCTTC. Translated: CASNRRGSYNEQFF.

This chain uses TRBV7-3 with TRBJ2-3, with 9 bases matching TRBD2. Trimming at V came to 5 bases and at J to 6 bases, leaving 6 bases not matched to a gene. Germline assignment: CDR1 SGHTA and CDR2 FQGTGA. The CDR3 is 14 amino acids. Here the CDR3 reads CASSAWTSEDTQYF. CDR3 sequence (DNA): TGTGCCAGCAGCGCATGGACTAGCGAGGATACGCAGTATTTT.

This chain uses TRBV5-4 with TRBJ2-1, with TRBD2 as a possible D gene (6 bases). There are 15 residues in the CDR3. V shed 4 bases and J shed 4 bases, with 15 bases lying between them. The germline CDR1 and CDR2 sequences are SGHNT and YYREEE (reference sequence). The CDR3, as DNA: TGTGCCAGCAGCGACGGGGGTCCCAATTACAATGAGCAGTTCTTC. It translates to CASSDGGPNYNEQFF.

The chain joins TRBV5-1 to TRBJ1-1, with TRBD1 matching over 10 bases. CDR1 and CDR2 (germline): SGHRS, YFSETQ. The V and J ends lost 4 bases and 5 bases, in that order; junction bases with no gene match: 5. The CDR3 contains 14 residues. The CDR3 bases are TGCGCCAGCAGCCCCGGGACAGGGGCGACTGAAGCTTTCTTT. Translated: CASSPGTGATEAFF.

This rearrangement joins TRBV28 to TRBJ1-1; possibly TRBD1 for D (5 bases). CDR3 length equals 17 residues. Per the germline V gene, CDR1 is MDHEN and CDR2 is SYDVKM. Trimming left V 2 bases short and J 1 base short, with 17 bases between. Here the CDR3 reads CASSLKGRPGKNTEAFF. In DNA, the CDR3 is TGTGCCAGCAGTTTAAAAGGTCGCCCAGGGAAGAACACTGAAGCTTTCTTT.

V and J are TRBV7-9 and TRBJ2-7; tentative D call: TRBD1 (5 bases). There are 14 residues in the CDR3. The V end was cut by 3 bases, the J end by 5 bases, with 14 bases between. Per the germline V gene, CDR1 is SEHNR and CDR2 is FQNEAQ (reference sequence). The CDR3: CASSFGQNGDEQYF. In DNA, the CDR3 is TGTGCCAGCAGCTTTGGACAAAACGGCGACGAGCAGTACTTC.

The chain links TRBV6-5 to TRBJ1-2; D is perhaps TRBD1 (5 bases). V was pared by 6 bases and J by 7 bases, with 18 bases between. The CDR3 spans 14 residues. The germline CDR1 and CDR2 sequences are MNHEY and SVGAGI. The CDR3: CASRPSPGEAGYTF. CDR3 sequence (DNA): TGTGCCAGCAGACCGTCACCGGGGGAGGCTGGCTACACCTTC.

The chain links TRBV11-2 to TRBJ2-1, with 10 nucleotides matching TRBD2. This CDR3 comprises 15 residues. CDR1 is SGHAT, CDR2 FQNNGV, per germline. Trimming at V came to 4 bases and at J to 7 bases, leaving 7 bases not matched to a gene. CDR3 sequence: CASSSSGGAENEQFF. The CDR3 DNA reads TGTGCCAGCAGCTCGAGCGGGGGGGCCGAAAATGAGCAGTTCTTC.

The chain recombines TRBV28 with TRBJ2-7, with D perhaps matching TRBD1 (6 bases). Germline V lookup: CDR1 MDHEN, CDR2 SYDVKM. The length of the CDR3 is 14 residues. Trimming stripped 3 bases from V and 6 bases from J, with 15 bases between. The CDR3 loop is CASSLGHSRREQYF. The CDR3 DNA reads TGTGCCAGCAGTTTGGGACACTCCAGGCGCGAGCAGTACTTC.

This chain uses TRBV2 with TRBJ1-1; D is uncertain. CDR1 and CDR2 (germline): SNHLY, FYNNEI. CDR3 size: 13 residues. Trimming removed 6 bases at V and 1 base at J, with 9 bases between. The CDR3 DNA reads TGTGCCAGCAGGGAGGCCCCGAACACTGAAGCTTTCTTT. It codes for CASREAPNTEAFF.

The chain uses TRBV21-1 and TRBJ1-4; no DNA check was done on the table's D call, TRBD1. TRBV21-1 is a listed pseudogene. The CDR3 runs 17 residues. CDR3 in DNA: TGTGCCAGCAGCAAAAGCCTTGGGCAGGGGGATCGTGAAAAACTGTTTTTT. It yields the protein CASSKSLGQGDREKLFF.

The chain recombines TRBV6-1 with TRBJ1-3; 9 bases are shared with TRBD1. This CDR3 comprises 16 residues. The germline CDR1 and CDR2 sequences are MNHNS and SASEGT. The trim removed 4 bases at V and 0 bases at J, leaving 4 bases unmatched. The DNA of the CDR3 is TGTGCCAGCAGTGGGAAACAGGGGGCCTCTGGAAACACCATATATTTT. Translating it yields CASSGKQGASGNTIYF.

The V call is TRBV5-1, the J call TRBJ2-1, with TRBD1 matching over 8 bases. The CDR3 spans 17 residues. V was clipped by 0 bases and J by 3 bases; unmatched bases: 8. Germline V gene lookup returns CDR1 SGHRS and CDR2 YFSETQ. CDR3 DNA: TGCGCCAGCAGCTTGGCCAGGACAGGGCTACTCTACAATGAGCAGTTCTTC. This encodes CASSLARTGLLYNEQFF.

The gene calls are TRBV5-6 and TRBJ2-7, with D maybe TRBD1 (5 bases). The length of the CDR3 is 15 residues. The germline V gene has CDR1 SGHDT and CDR2 YYEEEE. The V end lost 0 bases, the J end lost 5 bases, and 15 bases lay between the germline ends. The CDR3 DNA reads as TGTGCCAGCAGCTTGGCCGCAGGGTACGATCACGAGCAGTACTTC. This sequence encodes CASSLAAGYDHEQYF. The full variable domain, completed using reference TRBV5-6 and TRBJ2-7, is DAGVTQSPTHLIKTRGQQVTLRCSPKSGHDTVSWYQQALGQGPQFIFQYYEEEERQRGNFPDRFSGHQFPNYSSELNVNALLLGDSALYLCASSLAAGYDHEQYFGPGTRLTVT.

CDR3 sequence reads: CASSIGQAGRGKGYTF. CDR3 nucleotide sequence: TGTGCCAGTAGTATTGGCCAGGCCGGCCGGGGGAAAGGCTACACCTTC. The chain carries TRBV19 and TRBJ1-2; possible D gene TRBD1, 5 bases. This CDR3 is 16 amino acids long. V was pared by 3 bases and J by 8 bases, with 22 bases between. Per the germline V gene, CDR1 is LNHDA and CDR2 is SQIVND (reference sequence). The full variable domain, rest sourced from reference TRBV19 and TRBJ1-2, is DGGITQSPKYLFRKEGQNVTLSCEQNLNHDAMYWYRQDPGQGLRLIYYSQIVNDFQKGDIAEGYSVSREKKESFPLTVTSAQKNPTAFYLCASSIGQAGRGKGYTFGSGTRLTVV.

The chain carries TRBV4-2 and TRBJ2-1; 7 positions agree with TRBD1. The V segment lost 2 bases and the J segment 5 bases; nucleotides outside the gene matches: 9. Germline V CDR1 and CDR2: LGHNA, YNFKEQ. The CDR3 totals 16 residues. The DNA for the CDR3 is TGTGCCAGCAGCCAATACGGCAGGGGGACCCACAATGAGCAGTTCTTC. This codes for CASSQYGRGTHNEQFF.

The gene calls are TRBV9 and TRBJ2-1, with D perhaps matching TRBD1 (6 bases). Trimming took 0 bases from V and 1 from J, leaving 8 bases between them. This CDR3 region has 15 residues. CDR1 and CDR2 (germline): SGDLS, YYNGEE. Here the CDR3 DNA reads TGTGCCAGCAGCGTAGAGGGGGTGTCCTACAATGAGCAGTTCTTC. It is translated as CASSVEGVSYNEQFF.

CDR3 coding DNA: TGTGCCAGCAGTCCCCTAGCGGGAGGGCCGGATACGCAGTATTTT. Translated: CASSPLAGGPDTQYF. The chain couples TRBV6-6 to TRBJ2-3, with TRBD2 matching over 12 bases. Germline CDR1 MNHNY, CDR2 SVGAGI (reference sequence). CDR3 length: 15 residues. V dropped 5 bases and J dropped 6; count of bases not matched to a gene: 6.

Only a few counts were recorded for this clone. The V call is TRBV4-1, the J call TRBJ1-5, with TRBD1 matching 7 bases. The CDR3 contains 14 residues. CDR1 and CDR2 from the germline V gene are MGHRA and YSYEKL. V shed 2 bases, J shed 4 bases, and the junction held 2 bases outside the gene matches. CDR3 sequence (DNA): TGCGCCAGCAGCCAAATGACAGGGAATCAGCCCCAGCATTTT. This translates into CASSQMTGNQPQHF.

This clone was observed a handful of times. The gene calls are TRBV6-1 and TRBJ1-2; possible D gene TRBD1, 6 bases. Germline values: CDR1 MNHNS, CDR2 SASEGT. Trimming left V 6 bases short and J 4 bases short, with 18 bases between. The CDR3 consists of 15 residues. Here the CDR3 DNA reads TGTGCCAGCAGGTTGGACAGTTCAACGGGCTATGGCTACACCTTC. It yields the protein CASRLDSSTGYGYTF.

This sequence joins TRBV19 and TRBJ1-1; D uncertain. V lost 5 bases, J lost 9 bases, and 13 bases lay in between. Germline V gives CDR1 LNHDA, CDR2 SQIVND (reference sequence). The CDR3 contains 12 residues. The CDR3 DNA sequence: TGTGCCAGTAGTGGTGGACTTAGGAAAGCTTTCTTT. Translation gives CASSGGLRKAFF.

The chain joins TRBV6-6 to TRBJ1-2, with 9 bases lining up with TRBD1. The junction had 10 bases not matched to a gene; V was cut back by 7 bases and J by 1 base. Germline values: CDR1 MNHNY, CDR2 SVGAGI (reference sequence). This CDR3 spans 16 amino acids. The CDR3 protein is CASIEVGTGSNYGYTF. In DNA form, the CDR3 reads TGTGCCAGCATCGAGGTTGGGACAGGGAGTAACTATGGCTACACCTTC.

V and J are TRBV19 and TRBJ1-5; no definite D call. The CDR3 totals 15 residues. Trimming took 5 bases from V and 6 from J, leaving 17 bases between them. Germline CDR1 reads LNHDA; CDR2 reads SQIVND (reference sequence). The CDR3 is CASSPNWSGLQPQHF. CDR3 nucleotides: TGTGCCAGTAGTCCAAACTGGTCCGGTCTTCAGCCCCAGCATTTT.

On this clone: Different DNA sequences within this sample yield the same CDR3. V is TRBV5-1 and J is TRBJ2-1; 12 bases align to TRBD2. The CDR3 spans 15 residues. With V trimmed by 4 bases and J by 4 bases, 3 bases remained unmatched. The V gene's germline CDR1 is SGHRS and CDR2 YFSETQ. The CDR3 DNA follows: TGCGCCAGCAGCCTGACTAGCGGGGGATACAATGAGCAGTTCTTC. This encodes CASSLTSGGYNEQFF.